This TCR beta chain derives from a study of metastatic and nonmetastatic thyroid tumors. Study as a whole: Repertoire comparison spanned blood and tumor or nodule tissue of malignant and benign thyroid patients.

This clone has a count of ten or more. The antigen remains undetermined. Notes on the study in general: The reported finding was significantly higher TCR beta diversity in malignant thyroid tumors relative to benign nodules, in blood and tumor.

The authors' processing: What underpinned the distant-metastasis classifier for papillary thyroid cancer was the set of CDR3 differences across clinicopathological groups. TCRdb ran MiXCR on the PCR reads. The V and J calls here are based on TCRdb, not the publication. The profile shows just over 20,000 clones, 15% to 17% of them singletons. Every patient was untreated before thyroid surgery. The sequence derives from a female donor with papillary thyroid cancer or a benign thyroid nodule (not recorded which). Some clones in this sample may be carry-over from other donors' samples. Source material: blood.

CDR3 DNA: TGCAGTGCTAATTCGGACAGGGAACCCTACGAGCAGTACTTC. This encodes CSANSDREPYEQYF. The chain carries TRBV20-1 and TRBJ2-7, with TRBD1 identical over 8 bases. Losses at the gene ends were 4 bases for V and 2 bases for J; bases not matched to a gene: 7. The CDR3 runs to 14 residues. Germline assignment: CDR1 DFQATT and CDR2 SNEGSKA (reference sequence).